A single sample is the source of the 17 T cell receptor beta chains below, sequenced in a study of cytomegalovirus exposure and HLA in healthy donors. Primers: 60 Vbeta forward and 13 Jbeta reverse. The protocol was immunoSEQ multiplex PCR, while the TCRdb copy is restricted to in-frame clones and leaves out a portion. The repertoire holds roughly 150,000 clones, roughly four fifths seen once, with under 1.5% in the top ten. Sequences were obtained from PBMCs. The receptors come from a man aged 18 to 30 in good health and CMV-seronegative.

The chain joins TRBV5-6 to TRBJ1-3; D gene unclear. Germline CDR1 reads SGHDT; CDR2 reads YYEEEE. V lost 0 bases and J lost 0, with 7 bases in between. This CDR3 region has 15 residues. CDR3 region: CASSLGAHSGNTIYF. The CDR3 coding sequence is TGTGCCAGCAGCTTGGGCGCCCACTCTGGAAACACCATATATTTT.

The chain carries TRBV6-5 and TRBJ2-7; D is unresolved. The V end was cut by 0 bases, the J end by 3 bases, with 6 bases between. The germline CDR1 and CDR2 sequences are MNHEY and SVGAGI. The CDR3 length is 13 residues. The CDR3 region has the DNA TGTGCCAGCAGTTACTCGGAGTACTACGAGCAGTACTTC. It translates to CASSYSEYYEQYF.

The V gene is TRBV28, the J gene TRBJ2-7, with TRBD1 as a possible D gene (6 bases). V dropped 7 bases and J dropped 3 bases, with 16 bases sitting between them. The CDR3 sequence is 14 residues long. Per the germline V gene, CDR1 is MDHEN and CDR2 is SYDVKM. CDR3 coding DNA: TGTGCCAGCACTACGACAGGTACCGACTACGAGCAGTACTTC. Translated: CASTTTGTDYEQYF.

This rearrangement joins TRBV29-1 to TRBJ2-6, with 15 bases fitting TRBD2. V was pared by 8 bases and J by 4 bases, with 3 bases of the junction left unmatched. This CDR3 is 15 amino acids long. CDR1 is SQVTM and CDR2 is ANQGSEA in the germline V gene. CDR3 bases: TGCAGCCCCGGGACTAGCGGGAGGGGGGCCAACGTCCTGACTTTC. Translation gives CSPGTSGRGANVLTF.

This clone was found a few times. The rearrangement links TRBV10-3 to TRBJ2-2; 8 bases line up with TRBD1. The CDR3 spans 16 residues. CDR1 and CDR2 from the germline V gene are ENHRY and SYGVKD. V lost 7 bases to trimming and J lost 0 bases; unmatched junction nucleotides: 7. CDR3 protein: CAITDDRGSNTGELFF. Here the CDR3 DNA reads TGTGCCATCACCGATGACAGGGGTTCGAACACCGGGGAGCTGTTTTTT.

The rearrangement links TRBV28 to TRBJ1-1, with TRBD1 matching over 7 bases. CDR1 and CDR2 (germline): MDHEN, SYDVKM. This CDR3 has 11 residues. V lost 2 bases and J lost 11; bases outside the gene matches: 2. This CDR3 reads CASSLDRAAFF. The CDR3 DNA reads as TGTGCCAGCAGTTTAGACAGGGCGGCTTTCTTT.

V usage is TRBV4-1 and J usage is TRBJ2-7; 8 bases align to TRBD2. The CDR3 has 16 residues. Looked up from germline, CDR1 is MGHRA and CDR2 is YSYEKL. Trimming at V came to 0 bases and at J to 4 bases, leaving 8 bases not matched to a gene. The CDR3, as DNA: TGCGCCAGCAGCCAAGATCTGGGTAGCGGGAAGTACGAGCAGTACTTC. It specifies CASSQDLGSGKYEQYF.

The chain carries TRBV2 and TRBJ1-2, with 7 nucleotides matching TRBD1. Per the germline V gene, CDR1 is SNHLY and CDR2 is FYNNEI. The V segment lost 1 base and the J segment 6 bases; nucleotides outside the gene matches: 11. CDR3 length: 16 amino acids. CDR3 region: CASSEVSEGGADGYTF. The CDR3 nucleotides read TGTGCCAGCAGTGAAGTGTCGGAAGGGGGCGCCGATGGCTACACCTTC.

The V gene is TRBV10-1, the J gene TRBJ2-5, with 10 bases that match TRBD1. V trimming: 5 bases; J trimming: 5 bases; junction bases outside the gene matches: 8. The CDR3 consists of 15 residues. The germline V gene encodes CDR1 WNHNN and CDR2 SYGVQD (reference sequence). DNA for the CDR3: TGCGCCAGCAGTCACCGGGACAGGGGTCGGGAGACCCAGTACTTC. Translating it yields CASSHRDRGRETQYF.

This chain connects TRBV27 to TRBJ1-2; 7 bases are a match to TRBD1. The CDR3 is 14 residues long. Germline V gives CDR1 MNHEY, CDR2 SMNVEV (reference sequence). The J segment lost 8 bases and the V segment lost 2 bases, leaving 8 bases of the junction unmatched. Here the CDR3 DNA reads TGTGCCAGCAGTTTAACCAAGGGGGCCGGGGGCTACACCTTC. This codes for CASSLTKGAGGYTF.

The V gene is TRBV7-8, the J gene TRBJ2-2, with D maybe TRBD1 (6 bases). With 1 base removed from V and 4 bases from J, the gap between germline ends came to 13 bases. Germline V lookup: CDR1 SGHVS, CDR2 FQNEAQ. CDR3 size: 16 residues. The CDR3 DNA is TGTGCCAGCAGCTTAGGGCAGGGGTTCGGCACCGGGGAGCTGTTTTTT. This codes for CASSLGQGFGTGELFF.

The rearrangement uses TRBV5-1 and TRBJ2-7; the match to TRBD1 covers 7 bases. The trim removed 3 bases at V and 3 bases at J, leaving 9 bases unmatched. The length of the CDR3 is 15 residues. CDR1 and CDR2 (germline): SGHRS, YFSETQ. The CDR3 protein is CASSSLGTVVYEQYF. CDR3 in DNA: TGCGCCAGCAGCTCCCTAGGGACAGTGGTCTACGAGCAGTACTTC.

The chain recombines TRBV29-1 with TRBJ2-7; TRBD2 agrees at 7 bases. The length of the CDR3 is 13 residues. Trimming took 3 bases from V and 3 from J; bases not matched to a gene: 5. In germline, CDR1 is SQVTM, CDR2 ANQGSEA. This chain's CDR3 is CSVEGGKDYEQYF. The CDR3 DNA follows: TGCAGCGTTGAGGGAGGGAAGGACTACGAGCAGTACTTC.

This rearrangement joins TRBV4-3 to TRBJ2-2; D might be TRBD1 (6 bases). Germline V gene lookup returns CDR1 LGHNA and CDR2 YSLEER. This CDR3 spans 19 amino acids. The V and J ends lost 1 base and 0 bases respectively, with 18 bases between them. As DNA, the CDR3 is TGCGCCAGCAGCCAAGTGATCAACCAGGGGACCGCGAACACCGGGGAGCTGTTTTTT. Encoded protein: CASSQVINQGTANTGELFF.

The chain is built from TRBV9 and TRBJ1-1, with D perhaps matching TRBD1 (6 bases). V gave up 0 bases and J gave up 5 bases, with 11 bases separating them. CDR1 SGDLS and CDR2 YYNGEE come from the germline V gene. CDR3 length: 14 residues. The CDR3 DNA reads as TGTGCCAGCAGCGTAGTGGACAGAGGGACTGAAGCTTTCTTT. It translates to CASSVVDRGTEAFF.

The rearrangement uses TRBV2 and TRBJ2-5, with 8 bases fitting TRBD2. The germline V gene encodes CDR1 SNHLY and CDR2 FYNNEI. This CDR3 spans 12 amino acids. V was clipped by 9 bases and J by 5 bases; unmatched bases: 5. The CDR3 protein is CASKTSEETQYF. In DNA, the CDR3 is TGTGCCAGTAAGACTAGCGAGGAGACCCAGTACTTC.

This clone appeared a few times. V gene TRBV2 combines with J gene TRBJ2-2, with 13 positions matching TRBD2. CDR1 and CDR2 (germline): SNHLY, FYNNEI. There are 17 residues in the CDR3. V gave up 6 bases and J gave up 4 bases; unmatched junction bases: 8. The CDR3 is CASRDGLAGAGTGELFF. The CDR3 region has the DNA TGTGCCAGCAGGGACGGACTAGCGGGAGCCGGCACCGGGGAGCTGTTTTTT.